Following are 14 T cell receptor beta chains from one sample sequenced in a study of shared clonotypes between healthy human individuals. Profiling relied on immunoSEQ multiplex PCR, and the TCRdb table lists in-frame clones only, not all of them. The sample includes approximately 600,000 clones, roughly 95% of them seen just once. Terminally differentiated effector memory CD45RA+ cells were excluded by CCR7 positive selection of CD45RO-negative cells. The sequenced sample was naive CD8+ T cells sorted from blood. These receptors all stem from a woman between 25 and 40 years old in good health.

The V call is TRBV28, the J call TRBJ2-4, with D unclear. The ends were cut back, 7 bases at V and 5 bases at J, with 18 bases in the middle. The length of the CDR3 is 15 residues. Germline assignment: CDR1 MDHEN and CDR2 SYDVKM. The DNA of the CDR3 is TGTGCCAGCAACTCCGCCCCCGGAGTAGAAAACATTCAGTACTTC. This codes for CASNSAPGVENIQYF. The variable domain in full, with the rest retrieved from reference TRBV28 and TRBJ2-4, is DVKVTQSSRYLVKRTGEKVFLECVQDMDHENMFWYRQDPGLGLRLIYFSYDVKMKEKGDIPEGYSVSREKKERFSLILESASTNQTSMYLCASNSAPGVENIQYFGAGTRLSVL.

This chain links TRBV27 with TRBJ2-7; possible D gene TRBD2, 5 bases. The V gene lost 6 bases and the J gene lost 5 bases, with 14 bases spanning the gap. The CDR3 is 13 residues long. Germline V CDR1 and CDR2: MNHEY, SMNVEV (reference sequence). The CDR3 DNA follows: TGTGCCAGCAGAGACAAATTCGGGGACGAGCAGTACTTC. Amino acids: CASRDKFGDEQYF.

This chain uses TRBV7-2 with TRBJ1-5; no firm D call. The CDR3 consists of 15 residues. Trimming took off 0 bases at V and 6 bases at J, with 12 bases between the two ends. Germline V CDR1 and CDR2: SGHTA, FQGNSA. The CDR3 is CASSLAGGGIQPQHF. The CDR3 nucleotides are TGTGCCAGCAGCTTAGCGGGCGGAGGAATTCAGCCCCAGCATTTT.

CDR3 sequence (DNA): TGTGCCAGCTCACCACGGAGGGGAATAGGGGAAAAACTGTTTTTT. Translating gives CASSPRRGIGEKLFF. The rearrangement links TRBV18 to TRBJ1-4, with D tentatively TRBD1 (5 bases). Germline V gene data show CDR1 as KGHSH and CDR2 as LQKENI. V was cut by 1 base and J by 8 bases, with 14 bases left in between. CDR3 length: 15 residues.

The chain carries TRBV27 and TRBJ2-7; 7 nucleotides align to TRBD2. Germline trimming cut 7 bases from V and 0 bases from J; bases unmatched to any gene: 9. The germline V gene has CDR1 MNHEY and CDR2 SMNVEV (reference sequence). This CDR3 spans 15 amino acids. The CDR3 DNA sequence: TGTGCCAGCACCTCTTCGACTAGCCCCTCCTACGAGCAGTACTTC. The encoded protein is CASTSSTSPSYEQYF.

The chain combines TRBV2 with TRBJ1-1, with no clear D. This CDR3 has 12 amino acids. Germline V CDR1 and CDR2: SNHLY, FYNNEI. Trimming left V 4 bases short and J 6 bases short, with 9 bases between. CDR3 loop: CASSAKIPEAFF. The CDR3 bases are TGTGCCAGCAGTGCTAAAATCCCTGAAGCTTTCTTT.

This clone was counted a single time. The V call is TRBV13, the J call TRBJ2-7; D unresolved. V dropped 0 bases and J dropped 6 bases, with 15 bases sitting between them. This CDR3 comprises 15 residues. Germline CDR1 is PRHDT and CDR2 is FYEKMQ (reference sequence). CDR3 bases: TGTGCCAGCAGCTTAGGGGGGAACGGGCCTAGCGAGCAGTACTTC. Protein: CASSLGGNGPSEQYF.

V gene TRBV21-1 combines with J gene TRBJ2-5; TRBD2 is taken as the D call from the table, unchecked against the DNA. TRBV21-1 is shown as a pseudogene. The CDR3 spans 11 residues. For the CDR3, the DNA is TGTGCCAGCAGCAAGTTGGGAGCCCAGTACTTC. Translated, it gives CASSKLGAQYF.

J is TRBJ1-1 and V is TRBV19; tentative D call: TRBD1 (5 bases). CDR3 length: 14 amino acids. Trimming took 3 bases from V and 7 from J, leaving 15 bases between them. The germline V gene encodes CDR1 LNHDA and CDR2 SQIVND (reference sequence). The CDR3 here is CASSIPRREGEAFF. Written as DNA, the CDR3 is TGTGCCAGTAGTATTCCCCGCAGGGAGGGTGAAGCTTTCTTT.

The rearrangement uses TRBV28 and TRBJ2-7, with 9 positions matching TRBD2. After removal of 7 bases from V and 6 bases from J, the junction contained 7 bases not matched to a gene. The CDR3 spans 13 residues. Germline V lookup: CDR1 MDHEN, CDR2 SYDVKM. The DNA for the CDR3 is TGTGCCAGCACGGAGAGAGCGGGAGGCGAGCAGTACTTC. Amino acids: CASTERAGGEQYF.

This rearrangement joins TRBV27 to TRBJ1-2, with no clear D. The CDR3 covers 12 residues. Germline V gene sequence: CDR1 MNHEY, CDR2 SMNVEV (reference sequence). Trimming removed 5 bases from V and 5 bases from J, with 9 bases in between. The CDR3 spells CASSRDGYGYTF. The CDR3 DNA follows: TGTGCCAGCAGTCGAGACGGATATGGCTACACCTTC.

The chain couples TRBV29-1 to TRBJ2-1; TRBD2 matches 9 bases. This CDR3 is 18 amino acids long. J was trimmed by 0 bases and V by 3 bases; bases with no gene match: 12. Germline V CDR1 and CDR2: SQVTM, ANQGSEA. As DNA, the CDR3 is TGCAGCGTTGATTGGGCTAGCGGGGTCGGGAGCTCCTACAATGAGCAGTTCTTC. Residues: CSVDWASGVGSSYNEQFF.

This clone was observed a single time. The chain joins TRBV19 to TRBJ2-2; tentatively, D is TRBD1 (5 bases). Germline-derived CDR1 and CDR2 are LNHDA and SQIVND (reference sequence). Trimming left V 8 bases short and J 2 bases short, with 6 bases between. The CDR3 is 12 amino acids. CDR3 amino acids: CASGQNTGELFF. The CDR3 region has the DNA TGTGCCAGTGGACAAAACACCGGGGAGCTGTTTTTT.

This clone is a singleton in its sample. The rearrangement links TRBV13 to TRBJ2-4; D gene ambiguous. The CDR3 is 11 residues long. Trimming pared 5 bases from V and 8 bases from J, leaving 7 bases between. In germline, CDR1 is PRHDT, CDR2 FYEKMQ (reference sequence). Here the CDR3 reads CASSGGYIQYF. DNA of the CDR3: TGTGCCAGCAGCGGTGGCTACATTCAGTACTTC.